This record looks at one TCR beta chain sequence and its context. The record originates from a study of early stage breast cancer tumors. Germline CDR1 reads SGHRS; CDR2 reads YFSETQ. V was pared by 3 bases and J by 6 bases, with 3 bases of the junction left unmatched. This CDR3 has 13 residues. Assay used: immunoSEQ multiplex PCR; TCRdb lists only in-frame clones, some missing. The data contain around 20,000 clones, over 70% of them singletons. This chain uses TRBV5-1 with TRBJ2-3, with 8 positions matching TRBD2. Sequencing was done on a sample of blood. The sequence derives from an older person with breast cancer. CDR3 residues: CASSSWTSDTQYF. The CDR3 nucleotides are TGCGCCAGCAGCTCCTGGACTAGCGATACGCAGTATTTT.